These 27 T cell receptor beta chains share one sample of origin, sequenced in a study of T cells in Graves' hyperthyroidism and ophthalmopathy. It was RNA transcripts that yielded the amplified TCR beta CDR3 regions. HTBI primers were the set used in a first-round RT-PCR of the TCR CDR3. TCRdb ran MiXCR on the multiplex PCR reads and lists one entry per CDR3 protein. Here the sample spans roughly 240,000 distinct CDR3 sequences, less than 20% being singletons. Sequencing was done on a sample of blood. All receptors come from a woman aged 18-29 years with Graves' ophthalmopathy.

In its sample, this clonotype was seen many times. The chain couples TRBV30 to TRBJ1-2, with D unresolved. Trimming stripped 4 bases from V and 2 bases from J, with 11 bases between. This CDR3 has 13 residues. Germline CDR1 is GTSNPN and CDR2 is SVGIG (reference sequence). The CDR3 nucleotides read TGTGCCTGGAACGGAAGGGAGAACTATGGCTACACCTTC. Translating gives CAWNGRENYGYTF.

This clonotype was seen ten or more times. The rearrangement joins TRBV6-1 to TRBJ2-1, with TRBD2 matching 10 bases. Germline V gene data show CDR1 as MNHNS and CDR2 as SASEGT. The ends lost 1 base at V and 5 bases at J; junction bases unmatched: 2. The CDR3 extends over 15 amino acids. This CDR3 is CASSEGLAGDNEQFF. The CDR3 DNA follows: TGTGCCAGCAGTGAAGGACTAGCGGGCGACAATGAGCAGTTCTTC.

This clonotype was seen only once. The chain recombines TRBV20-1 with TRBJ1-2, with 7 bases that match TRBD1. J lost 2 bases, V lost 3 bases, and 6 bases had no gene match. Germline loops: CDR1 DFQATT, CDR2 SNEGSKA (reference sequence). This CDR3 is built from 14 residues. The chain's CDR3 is CSASPGQINYGYTF. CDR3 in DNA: TGCAGTGCTAGTCCGGGACAGATCAACTATGGCTACACCTTC.

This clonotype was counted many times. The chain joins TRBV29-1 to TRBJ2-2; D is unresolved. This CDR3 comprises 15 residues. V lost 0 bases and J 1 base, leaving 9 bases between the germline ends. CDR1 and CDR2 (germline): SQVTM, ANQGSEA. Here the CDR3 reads CSVEDGKGNTGELFF. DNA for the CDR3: TGCAGCGTTGAAGATGGGAAGGGGAACACCGGGGAGCTGTTTTTT.

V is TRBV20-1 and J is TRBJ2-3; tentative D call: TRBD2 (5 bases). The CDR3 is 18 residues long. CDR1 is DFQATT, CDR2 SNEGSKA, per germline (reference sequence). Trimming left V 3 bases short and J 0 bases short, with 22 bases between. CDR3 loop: CSARGYRAEALSTDTQYF. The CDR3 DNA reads TGCAGTGCTAGGGGTTATAGGGCGGAGGCCCTTAGCACAGATACGCAGTATTTT.

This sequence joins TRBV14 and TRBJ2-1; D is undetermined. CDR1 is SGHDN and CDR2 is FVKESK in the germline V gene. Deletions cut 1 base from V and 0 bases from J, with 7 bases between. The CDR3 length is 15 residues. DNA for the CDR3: TGTGCCAGCAGCCAAGCTCCCGGCTCCTACAATGAGCAGTTCTTC. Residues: CASSQAPGSYNEQFF. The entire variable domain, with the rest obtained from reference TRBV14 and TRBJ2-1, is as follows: EAGVTQFPSHSVIEKGQTVTLRCDPISGHDNLYWYRRVMGKEIKFLLHFVKESKQDESGMPNNRFLAERTGGTYSTLKVQPAELEDSGVYFCASSQAPGSYNEQFFGPGTRLTVL.

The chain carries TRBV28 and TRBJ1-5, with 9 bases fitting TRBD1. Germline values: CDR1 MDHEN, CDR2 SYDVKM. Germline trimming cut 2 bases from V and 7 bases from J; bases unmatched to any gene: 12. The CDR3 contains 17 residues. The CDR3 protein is CASSLVETGGSRQPQHF. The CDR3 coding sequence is TGTGCCAGCAGTTTAGTCGAGACAGGGGGAAGTCGGCAGCCCCAGCATTTT.

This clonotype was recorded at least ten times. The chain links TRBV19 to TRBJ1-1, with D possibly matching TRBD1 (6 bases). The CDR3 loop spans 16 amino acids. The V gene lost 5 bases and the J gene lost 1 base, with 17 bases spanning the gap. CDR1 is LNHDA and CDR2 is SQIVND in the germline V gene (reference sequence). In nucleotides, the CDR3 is TGTGCCAGTAGTCTTAACGTCGGGACACCGAACACTGAAGCTTTCTTT. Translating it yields CASSLNVGTPNTEAFF.

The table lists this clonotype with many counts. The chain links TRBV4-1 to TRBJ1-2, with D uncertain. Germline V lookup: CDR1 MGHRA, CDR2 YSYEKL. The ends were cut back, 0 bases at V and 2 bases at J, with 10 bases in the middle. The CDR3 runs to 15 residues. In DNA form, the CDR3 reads TGCGCCAGCAGCCAAGAGCCGACGGCGAACTATGGCTACACCTTC. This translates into CASSQEPTANYGYTF.

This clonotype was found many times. As DNA, the CDR3 is TGTGCCAGCAGTGGAGGGACAGGGCCGGTTGGCTACACCTTC. This codes for CASSGGTGPVGYTF. The rearrangement joins TRBV6-1 to TRBJ1-2; 9 nucleotides agree with TRBD1. Germline V lookup: CDR1 MNHNS, CDR2 SASEGT. The trim removed 4 bases at V and 7 bases at J, leaving 7 bases unmatched. The CDR3 is made up of 14 amino acids.

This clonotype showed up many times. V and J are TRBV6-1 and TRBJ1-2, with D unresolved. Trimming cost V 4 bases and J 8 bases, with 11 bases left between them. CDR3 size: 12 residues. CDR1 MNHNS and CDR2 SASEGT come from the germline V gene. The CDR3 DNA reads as TGTGCCAGCAGTGTCTCCTATGGAGGCTACACCTTC. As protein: CASSVSYGGYTF.

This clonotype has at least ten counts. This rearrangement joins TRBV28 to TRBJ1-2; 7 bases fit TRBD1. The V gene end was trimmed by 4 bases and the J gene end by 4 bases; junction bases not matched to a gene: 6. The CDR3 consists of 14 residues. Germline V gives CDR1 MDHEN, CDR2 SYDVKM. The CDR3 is CASSSRGAPYGYTF. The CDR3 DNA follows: TGTGCCAGCAGTTCCAGGGGGGCCCCCTATGGCTACACCTTC.

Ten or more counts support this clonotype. CDR3 sequence reads: CSASEREYEQYF. The CDR3 DNA sequence: TGCAGTGCTAGCGAGCGGGAGTACGAGCAGTACTTC. The rearrangement links TRBV20-1 to TRBJ2-7; 8 bases are shared with TRBD2. The CDR3 has 12 amino acids. Germline CDR1 DFQATT, CDR2 SNEGSKA (reference sequence). J gave up 4 bases and V 3 bases, and 2 bases lay outside the gene matches.

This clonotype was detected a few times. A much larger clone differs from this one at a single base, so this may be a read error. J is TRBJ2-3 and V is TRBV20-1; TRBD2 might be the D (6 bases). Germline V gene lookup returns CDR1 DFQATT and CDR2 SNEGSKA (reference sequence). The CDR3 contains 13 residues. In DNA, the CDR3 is TGCACGGGGGACCCGCGGGCCACAGATACGCAGTATTTT. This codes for CTGDPRATDTQYF.

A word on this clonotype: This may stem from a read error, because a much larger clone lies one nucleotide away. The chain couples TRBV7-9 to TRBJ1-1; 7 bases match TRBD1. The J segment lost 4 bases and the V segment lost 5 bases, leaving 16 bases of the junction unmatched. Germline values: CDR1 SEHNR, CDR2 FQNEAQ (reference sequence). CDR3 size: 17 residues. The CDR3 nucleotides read TGTGCCAGCAGCCCTAGGGGGCGTGTAAGGGTGAGCACTGAAGCTTTCTTT. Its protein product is CASSPRGRVRVSTEAFF.

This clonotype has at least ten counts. The CDR3 DNA sequence: TGCAGTGCCTGGGGGGGGGCAGGAGAGACCCAGTACTTC. Translated: CSAWGGAGETQYF. The chain is built from TRBV20-1 and TRBJ2-5; D perhaps matches TRBD2 (7 bases). V dropped 6 bases and J dropped 4 bases, with 15 bases sitting between them. The CDR3 covers 13 residues. From germline, CDR1 is DFQATT and CDR2 SNEGSKA (reference sequence).

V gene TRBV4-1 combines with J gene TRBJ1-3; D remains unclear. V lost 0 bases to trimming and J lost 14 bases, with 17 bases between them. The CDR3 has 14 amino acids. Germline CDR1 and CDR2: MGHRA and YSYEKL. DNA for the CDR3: TGCGCCAGCAGCCAAGAGCGGGAAAGGCAGGCAGTATATTTT. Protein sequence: CASSQERERQAVYF.

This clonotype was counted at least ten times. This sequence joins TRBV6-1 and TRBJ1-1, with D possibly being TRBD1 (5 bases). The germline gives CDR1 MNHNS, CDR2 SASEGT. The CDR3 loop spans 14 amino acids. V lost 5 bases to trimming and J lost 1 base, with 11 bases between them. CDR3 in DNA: TGTGCCAGCAGTTCGGTACAGGCGAACACTGAAGCTTTCTTT. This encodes CASSSVQANTEAFF.

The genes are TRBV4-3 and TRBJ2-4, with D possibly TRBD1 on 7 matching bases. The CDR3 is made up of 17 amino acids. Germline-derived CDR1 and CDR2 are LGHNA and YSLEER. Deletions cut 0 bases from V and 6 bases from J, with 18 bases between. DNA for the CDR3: TGCGCCAGCAGCCAAGACAGACAGGGCGGAGGGCCAAACATTCAGTACTTC. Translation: CASSQDRQGGGPNIQYF.

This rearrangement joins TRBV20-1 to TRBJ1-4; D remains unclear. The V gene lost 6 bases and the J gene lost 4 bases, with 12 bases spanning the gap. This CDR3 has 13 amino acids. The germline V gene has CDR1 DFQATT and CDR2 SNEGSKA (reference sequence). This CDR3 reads CSALLQRNEKLFF. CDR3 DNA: TGCAGTGCGCTATTGCAACGTAATGAAAAACTGTTTTTT.

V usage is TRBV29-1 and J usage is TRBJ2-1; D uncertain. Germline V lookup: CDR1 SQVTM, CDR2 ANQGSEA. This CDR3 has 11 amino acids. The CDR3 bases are TGCAGTGCTTCCTTTAACAATGAGCAGTTCTTC. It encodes CSASFNNEQFF.

This chain's CDR3 is CASSPWKGDINYGYTF. DNA of the CDR3: TGTGCCAGCAGTCCTTGGAAGGGGGACATAAACTATGGCTACACCTTC. The chain links TRBV6-1 to TRBJ1-2; D is possibly TRBD1 (6 bases). CDR1 is MNHNS and CDR2 is SASEGT in the germline V gene. Trimming cost V 5 bases and J 2 bases, with 18 bases left between them. The CDR3 is made up of 16 amino acids.

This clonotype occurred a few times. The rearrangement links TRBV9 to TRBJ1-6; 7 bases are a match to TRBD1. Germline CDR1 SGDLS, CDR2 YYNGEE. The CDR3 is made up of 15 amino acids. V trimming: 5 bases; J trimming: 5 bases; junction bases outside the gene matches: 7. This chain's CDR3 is CASSSSGQNNSPLHF. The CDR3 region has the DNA TGTGCCAGCAGTAGTTCGGGACAGAATAATTCACCCCTCCACTTT.

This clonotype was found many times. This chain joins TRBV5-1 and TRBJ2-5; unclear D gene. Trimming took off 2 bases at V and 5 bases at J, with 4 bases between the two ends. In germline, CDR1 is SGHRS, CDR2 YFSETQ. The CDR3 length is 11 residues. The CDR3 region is CASSLMETQYF. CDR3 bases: TGCGCCAGCAGCTTAATGGAGACCCAGTACTTC.

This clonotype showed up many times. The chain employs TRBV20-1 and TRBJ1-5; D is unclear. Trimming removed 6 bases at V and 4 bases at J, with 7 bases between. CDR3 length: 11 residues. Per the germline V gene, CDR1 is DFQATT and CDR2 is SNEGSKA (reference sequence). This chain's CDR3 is CSAGLNQPQHF. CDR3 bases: TGCAGTGCAGGGCTTAATCAGCCCCAGCATTTT.

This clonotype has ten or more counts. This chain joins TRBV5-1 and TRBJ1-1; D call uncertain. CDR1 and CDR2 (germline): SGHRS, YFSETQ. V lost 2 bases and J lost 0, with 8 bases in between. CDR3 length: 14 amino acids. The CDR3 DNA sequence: TGCGCCAGCAGCTTCAACTTACTGAACACTGAAGCTTTCTTT. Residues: CASSFNLLNTEAFF.

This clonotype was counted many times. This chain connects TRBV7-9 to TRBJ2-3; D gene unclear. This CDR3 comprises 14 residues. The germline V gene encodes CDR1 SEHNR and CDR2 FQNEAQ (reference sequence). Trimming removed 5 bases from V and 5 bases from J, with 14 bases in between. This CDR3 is CASSPTGSGDTQYF. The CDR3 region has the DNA TGTGCCAGCAGCCCCACCGGGTCCGGAGATACGCAGTATTTT.